This is a list of T cell receptor beta chains from one sample in a study of T cell responses to AZD1222 COVID-19 vaccine. Only in-frame clones appear in the TCRdb table, and some are missing; sequencing was by immunoSEQ multiplex PCR. The table includes roughly 100,000 clones, about four fifths detected once. Material: peripheral blood, obtained on day 0 of AZD1222 vaccination. All receptors come from an adult in good health. Both conserved end residues are part of each CDR3. Each record gives: CDR3 protein, CDR3 DNA, clone size, CDR3 length, J gene, D gene, V gene. The D gene is left open where the match is weak. Clone size, where shown, is once, few, many, or a class for clones that have expanded.

CASSFRKTGRNTGELFF	TGTGCCAGCAGCTTTCGGAAAACGGGGCGGAACACCGGGGAGCTGTTTTTT	NA	17	TRBJ2-2	NA	TRBV7-8
CASSQPGQGQETQYF	TGTGCCAGCAGCCAACCCGGACAGGGTCAAGAGACCCAGTACTTC	NA	15	TRBJ2-5	TRBD1	TRBV7-9
CSGGQGRAGELFF	TGCAGCGGAGGACAGGGGCGGGCCGGGGAGCTGTTTTTT	once	13	TRBJ2-2	TRBD1	TRBV29-1
CASSNYGQETQYF	TGTGCCAGCTCGAACTACGGCCAAGAGACCCAGTACTTC	NA	13	TRBJ2-5	NA	TRBV6-5
CAWGVRGLETQYF	TGTGCCTGGGGGGTCCGGGGGCTAGAGACCCAGTACTTC	few	13	TRBJ2-5	NA	TRBV30
CASSFRTGGARGELFF	TGTGCCAGCAGTTTCCGGACAGGGGGCGCCCGCGGGGAGCTGTTTTTT	once	16	TRBJ2-2	TRBD1	TRBV27
CATSKGREAEKLFF	TGTGCCACCAGCAAGGGCAGGGAGGCTGAAAAACTGTTTTTT	NA	14	TRBJ1-4	NA	TRBV15
CASSLDQGNHGYTF	TGTGCCAGCAGCTTGGACCAGGGGAACCATGGCTACACCTTC	NA	14	TRBJ1-2	NA	TRBV5-6
CASSTGGSLNTIYF	TGTGCCAGCAGCACAGGGGGCAGCTTAAACACCATATATTTT	NA	14	TRBJ1-3	TRBD1	TRBV5-8
CASSYQGAGEAFF	TGTGCCAGCAGCTACCAGGGGGCGGGGGAAGCTTTCTTT	NA	13	TRBJ1-1	TRBD1	TRBV7-2
CASSSTQGKYNTEAFF	TGTGCCAGCAGCTCAACGCAGGGGAAATATAACACTGAAGCTTTCTTT	NA	16	TRBJ1-1	NA	TRBV7-9
CASSNLRDTEAFF	TGTGCCAGCAGCAACCTCAGGGACACTGAAGCTTTCTTT	few	13	TRBJ1-1	NA	TRBV7-2
CASSDRAIAGGPDTQYF	TGTGCCAGCAGTGACCGGGCGATAGCGGGGGGGCCAGATACGCAGTATTTT	NA	17	TRBJ2-3	TRBD2	TRBV6-4
CASSSPGAQGGYTF	TGTGCCAGCAGTTCCCCTGGCGCCCAAGGGGGCTACACCTTC	few	14	TRBJ1-2	NA	TRBV6-2/TRBV6-3
CALPGLAGELTDTQYF	TGTGCCCTACCCGGGCTAGCGGGGGAACTCACAGATACGCAGTATTTT	NA	16	TRBJ2-3	TRBD2	TRBV7-9
CASTYSNSPLHF	TGTGCCAGCACTTACAGCAATTCACCCCTCCACTTT	few	12	TRBJ1-6	NA	TRBV28
CSVVGVGSQETQYF	TGCAGCGTTGTCGGGGTCGGGAGCCAAGAGACCCAGTACTTC	NA	14	TRBJ2-5	NA	TRBV29-1
CASSLEGQGAGELFF	TGCGCCAGCAGCTTGGAGGGACAGGGGGCCGGGGAGCTGTTTTTT	NA	15	TRBJ2-2	TRBD1	TRBV5-1
CASSERANYGYTF	TGTGCCAGCAGTGAAAGGGCAAACTATGGCTACACCTTC	NA	13	TRBJ1-2	NA	TRBV2
CASSADSLSSGNTIYF	TGCGCCAGCAGCGCGGACAGTCTGAGCTCTGGAAACACCATATATTTT	NA	16	TRBJ1-3	NA	TRBV5-1
CASSADIRYNSPLHF	TGTGCCAGCAGTGCGGACATACGCTATAATTCACCCCTCCACTTT	NA	15	TRBJ1-6	NA	TRBV25-1
CASSVGGKGGANVLTF	TGTGCCAGCAGCGTAGGAGGGAAGGGTGGGGCCAACGTCCTGACTTTC	NA	16	TRBJ2-6	NA	TRBV9
CATQSSGTVGTQYF	TGTGCCACACAATCATCCGGGACAGTCGGGACCCAGTACTTC	NA	14	TRBJ2-5	TRBD1	TRBV19
CASSPEGSPQHF	TGTGCCAGCTCACCAGAGGGGTCGCCCCAGCATTTT	NA	12	TRBJ1-5	NA	TRBV18
CASSQTGPPGHYGYTF	TGCGCCAGCAGCCAGACGGGCCCGCCAGGGCACTATGGCTACACCTTC	few	16	TRBJ1-2	NA	TRBV4-3
CASSDQTLGTEAFF	TGTGCCAGCAGTGACCAGACGCTCGGGACTGAAGCTTTCTTT	few	14	TRBJ1-1	NA	TRBV6-1
CASSPRAGGRTGELFF	TGCGCCAGCAGCCCTCGAGCGGGGGGGCGCACCGGGGAGCTGTTTTTT	NA	16	TRBJ2-2	TRBD2	TRBV4-3
CASSQDGGSGETQYF	TGTGCCAGCAGCCAAGACGGGGGTTCAGGGGAGACCCAGTACTTC	NA	15	TRBJ2-5	NA	TRBV3-1/TRBV3-2
CASADPGRYGYTF	TGTGCCAGCGCGGACCCCGGAAGGTATGGCTACACCTTC	once	13	TRBJ1-2	NA	TRBV27
CASKGTGNYEQYF	TGTGCCAGCAAGGGGACTGGAAACTACGAGCAGTACTTC	NA	13	TRBJ2-7	NA	TRBV2
CASSENGWYSYEQYF	TGTGCCAGCAGTGAAAATGGGTGGTACTCCTACGAGCAGTACTTC	NA	15	TRBJ2-7	NA	TRBV25-1
CASSLTGQVGTEAFF	TGTGCCAGCAGCCTAACGGGACAGGTGGGGACTGAAGCTTTCTTT	few	15	TRBJ1-1	TRBD1	TRBV11-3
CASGTWGGTEAFF	TGTGCCAGCGGTACATGGGGGGGCACTGAAGCTTTCTTT	NA	13	TRBJ1-1	NA	TRBV4-2
CATSRGPRGYGYTF	TGTGCCACCAGCAGAGGCCCGAGAGGGTATGGCTACACCTTC	NA	14	TRBJ1-2	NA	TRBV15
CASRVTGTYSDYEQYF	TGTGCCAGCAGGGTGACCGGGACCTATTCCGACTACGAGCAGTACTTC	NA	16	TRBJ2-7	NA	TRBV27
CASWSARNTEAFF	TGCGCCAGCTGGTCAGCGAGGAACACTGAAGCTTTCTTT	NA	13	TRBJ1-1	NA	TRBV5-1
CASSYSGSIRGYTF	TGTGCCAGCAGTTACTCAGGATCTATTCGGGGCTACACCTTC	NA	14	TRBJ1-2	NA	TRBV6-5
CASSLGGEGAFF	TGTGCCAGCAGCCTGGGAGGGGAAGGAGCTTTCTTT	once	12	TRBJ1-1	NA	TRBV9
CASSLRWGRRTSGGAYNEQFF	TGCGCCAGCAGCTTGCGCTGGGGCAGAAGGACTAGCGGGGGGGCCTACAATGAGCAGTTCTTC	NA	21	TRBJ2-1	TRBD2	TRBV5-1
CASSLTSAATGELFF	TGTGCCAGCAGCCTTACTAGCGCCGCCACCGGGGAGCTGTTTTTT	NA	15	TRBJ2-2	TRBD2	TRBV2
CASSLEGQLNQPQHF	TGTGCCAGCAGCTTAGAGGGACAGCTTAATCAGCCCCAGCATTTT	once	15	TRBJ1-5	TRBD1	TRBV7-8
CASSYSKRVYTEAFF	TGTGCCAGCAGTTACTCGAAACGGGTCTACACTGAAGCTTTCTTT	NA	15	TRBJ1-1	NA	TRBV6-5
CASSPRGGGGQPQHF	TGTGCCAGCAGCCCCCGAGGGGGGGGAGGTCAGCCCCAGCATTTT	NA	15	TRBJ1-5	NA	TRBV5-6
CASSEWWAPDTQYF	TGTGCCAGCAGTGAATGGTGGGCTCCAGATACGCAGTATTTT	NA	14	TRBJ2-3	NA	TRBV2
CASSEEAVTSGEADTQYF	TGTGCCAGCAGTGAAGAAGCCGTGACTAGCGGGGAAGCAGATACGCAGTATTTT	NA	18	TRBJ2-3	TRBD2	TRBV6-1
CASSPRSRGDSYEQYF	TGCGCCAGCAGCCCACGATCGCGGGGGGACTCCTACGAGCAGTACTTC	NA	16	TRBJ2-7	TRBD2	TRBV5-1
CASSPDGHNSPLHF	TGTGCCAGCAGCCCGGACGGACATAATTCACCCCTCCACTTT	NA	14	TRBJ1-6	NA	TRBV7-2
CASSSSTSGQFF	TGTGCCAGCAGCTCCTCCACTAGCGGGCAGTTCTTC	NA	12	TRBJ2-1	TRBD2	TRBV11-2
CASSRDSNYGYTF	TGTGCCAGCAGTAGGGACAGCAACTATGGCTACACCTTC	few	13	TRBJ1-2	TRBD1	TRBV2